This T cell receptor (beta chain) was observed in a study of radiation and T cells in renal cell carcinoma. Produced via immunoSEQ multiplex PCR; TCRdb's table is partial and in-frame only. The sample has around 170,000 clones, 88% seen once. The germline V gene encodes CDR1 SGHRS and CDR2 YFSETQ. The V segment lost 0 bases and the J segment 3 bases; nucleotides outside the gene matches: 2. The CDR3 has 15 residues. Specified time point: blood 4 weeks post-SBRT, at nephrectomy. Treatment defined: 15 Gy SBRT to primary tumor, nephrectomy 4 weeks later. Nephrectomy followed 15 Gy stereotactic body radiation by 4 weeks. The patient's renal cell carcinoma had clear cell pathology.

The receptor comes from a woman aged 45-65 years with renal cell carcinoma. The chain joins TRBV5-1 to TRBJ2-3, with 9 bases aligning to TRBD2. Here the sequenced sample was blood, taken from a patient whose treatment included radiotherapy and nephrectomy. CDR3 protein: CASSLVLAGTDTQYF. CDR3 nucleotide sequence: TGCGCCAGCAGCTTGGTACTAGCGGGTACAGATACGCAGTATTTT.